This T cell receptor beta chain originates from a study of blood T cell repertoires in COVID-19. The overall study: The samples span acute and convalescent COVID-19 from the United States, Italy and Spain.

Libraries were prepared by immunoSEQ multiplex PCR; TCRdb keeps only in-frame clonotypes and omits some of them. The sample includes 250,000 to 350,000 clones, roughly 90% of them seen just once. The CDR3 is 18 residues long. Germline CDR1 reads LGHDT; CDR2 reads YNNKEL (reference sequence). V lost 1 base and J 3 bases, leaving 18 bases between the germline ends. During the 2 weeks before they entered the study, exposed participants had met someone with a PCR-confirmed or clinician-diagnosed COVID-19 case. This chain connects TRBV3-1 (or the pseudogene TRBV3-2) to TRBJ2-2; possibly TRBD2 for D (5 bases). The sample was PBMCs or T cells enriched from blood (not recorded which). The sequence was collected from a woman in her forties or fifties who had been exposed to COVID-19. The CDR3 here is CASSQARRGMRDTGELFF. DNA for the CDR3: TGTGCCAGCAGCCAAGCCAGACGGGGTATGAGGGACACCGGGGAGCTGTTTTTT.